This entry concerns a single T cell receptor beta chain. V shed 3 bases and J shed 7 bases, with 15 bases lying between them. The CDR3 loop spans 15 amino acids. Germline CDR1 is MGHRA and CDR2 is YSYEKL. This entry comes from a study of OX40 agonist ivuxolimab in advanced cancers. The repertoire was sequenced with immunoSEQ multiplex PCR; TCRdb's copy has only in-frame clones and lacks some. This table holds some 48,000 clones, roughly 81% found once. Autoimmune disease history or systemic immunosuppression meant exclusion. The material sequenced was CD4+ or CD8+ T cells sorted from blood, taken in a trial of the OX40 agonist ivuxolimab. This clonotype was sampled from an adult with an advanced solid tumor such as melanoma, head and neck, liver or kidney cancer. The chain carries TRBV4-1 and TRBJ1-4; unclear D gene. This chain's CDR3 is CASSQVRQSGEKLFF. The CDR3 DNA sequence: TGCGCCAGCAGCCAGGTCCGGCAGTCTGGTGAAAAACTGTTTTTT.